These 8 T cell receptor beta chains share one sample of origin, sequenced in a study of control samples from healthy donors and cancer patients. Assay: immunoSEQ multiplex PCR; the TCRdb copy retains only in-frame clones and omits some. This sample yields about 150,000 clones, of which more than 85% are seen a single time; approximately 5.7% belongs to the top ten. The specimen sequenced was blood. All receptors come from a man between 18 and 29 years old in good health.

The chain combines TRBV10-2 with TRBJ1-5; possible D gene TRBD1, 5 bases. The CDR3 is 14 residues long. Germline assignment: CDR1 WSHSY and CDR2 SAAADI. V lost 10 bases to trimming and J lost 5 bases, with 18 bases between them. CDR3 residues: CATWAGVVHQPQHF. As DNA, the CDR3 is TGCGCCACCTGGGCGGGGGTCGTCCATCAGCCCCAGCATTTT.

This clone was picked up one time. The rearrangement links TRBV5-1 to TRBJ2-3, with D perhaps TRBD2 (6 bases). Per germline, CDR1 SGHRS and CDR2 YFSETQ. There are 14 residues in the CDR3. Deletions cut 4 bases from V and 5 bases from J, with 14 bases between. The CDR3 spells CASSVGTSGDTQYF. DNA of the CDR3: TGCGCCAGCAGCGTAGGGACTTCGGGAGATACGCAGTATTTT.

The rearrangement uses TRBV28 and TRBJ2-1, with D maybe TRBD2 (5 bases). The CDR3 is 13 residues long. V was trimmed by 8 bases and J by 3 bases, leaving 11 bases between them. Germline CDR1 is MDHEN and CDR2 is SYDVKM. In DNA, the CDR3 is TGTGCCAGCGGCGGACTTAGCTACAATGAGCAGTTCTTC. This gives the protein CASGGLSYNEQFF. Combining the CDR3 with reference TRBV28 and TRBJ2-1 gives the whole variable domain DVKVTQSSRYLVKRTGEKVFLECVQDMDHENMFWYRQDPGLGLRLIYFSYDVKMKEKGDIPEGYSVSREKKERFSLILESASTNQTSMYLCASGGLSYNEQFFGPGTRLTVL.

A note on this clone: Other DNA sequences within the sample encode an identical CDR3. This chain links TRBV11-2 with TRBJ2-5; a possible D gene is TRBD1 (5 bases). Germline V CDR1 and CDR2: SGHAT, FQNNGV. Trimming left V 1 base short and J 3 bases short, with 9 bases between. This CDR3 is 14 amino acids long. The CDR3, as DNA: TGTGCCAGCAGCTTAGTCAGCAGGGAAGAGACCCAGTACTTC. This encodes CASSLVSREETQYF.

The CDR3 reads CASSEAGDVADTQYF. CDR3 in DNA: TGTGCCAGCAGCGAGGCGGGAGATGTGGCAGATACGCAGTATTTT. This chain joins TRBV9 and TRBJ2-3; 7 bases map to TRBD2. Germline values: CDR1 SGDLS, CDR2 YYNGEE. V shed 3 bases and J 4 bases; nucleotides not matched to a gene: 8. The CDR3 spans 15 residues.

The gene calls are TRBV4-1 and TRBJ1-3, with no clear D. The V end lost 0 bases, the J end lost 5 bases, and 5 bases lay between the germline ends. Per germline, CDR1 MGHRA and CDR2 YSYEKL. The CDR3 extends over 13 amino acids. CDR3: CASSQDARNTIYF. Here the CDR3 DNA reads TGCGCCAGCAGCCAAGACGCGAGAAACACCATATATTTT.

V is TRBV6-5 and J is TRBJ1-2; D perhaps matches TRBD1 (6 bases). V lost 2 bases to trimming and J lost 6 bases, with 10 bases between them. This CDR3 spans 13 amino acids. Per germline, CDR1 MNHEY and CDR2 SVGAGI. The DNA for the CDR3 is TGTGCCAGCAGTTACACAGGGCAGGATGGCTACACCTTC. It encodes CASSYTGQDGYTF.

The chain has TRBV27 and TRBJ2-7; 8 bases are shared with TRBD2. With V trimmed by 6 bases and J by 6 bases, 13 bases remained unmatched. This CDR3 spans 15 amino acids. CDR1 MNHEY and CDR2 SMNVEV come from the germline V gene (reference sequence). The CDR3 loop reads CASSSRRGLVAEQYF. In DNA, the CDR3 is TGTGCCAGCAGCTCCAGGCGGGGACTAGTAGCCGAGCAGTACTTC.